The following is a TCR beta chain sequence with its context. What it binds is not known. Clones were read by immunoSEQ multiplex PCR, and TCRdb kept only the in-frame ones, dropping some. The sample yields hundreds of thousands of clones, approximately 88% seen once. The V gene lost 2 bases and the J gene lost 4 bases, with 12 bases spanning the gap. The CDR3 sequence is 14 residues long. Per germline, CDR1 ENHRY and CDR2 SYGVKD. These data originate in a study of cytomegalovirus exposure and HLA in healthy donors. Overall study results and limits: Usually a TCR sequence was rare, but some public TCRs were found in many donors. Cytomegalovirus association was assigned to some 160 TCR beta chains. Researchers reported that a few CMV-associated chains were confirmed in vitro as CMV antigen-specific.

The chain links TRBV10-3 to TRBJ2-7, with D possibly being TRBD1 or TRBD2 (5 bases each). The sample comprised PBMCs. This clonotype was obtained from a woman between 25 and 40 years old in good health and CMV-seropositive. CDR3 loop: CAISEGDPTYEQYF. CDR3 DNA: TGTGCCATCAGTGAGGGGGACCCTACGTACGAGCAGTACTTC.